A single sample gave rise to the 21 T cell receptor beta chains below, sequenced in a study of shared clonotypes between healthy human individuals. Naive CD8 cells lacked CD45RO and underwent positive selection for CCR7, leaving out terminally differentiated effector memory CD45RA+ cells. Generated by immunoSEQ multiplex PCR, the TCRdb table keeps only in-frame clones and is missing some. Counted here are about 2.1 million clones, 93% occurring once; the ten biggest clones make up about 1.7%. The sample consisted of naive CD8+ T cells from PBMCs. The receptors originated from a man younger than 35 in good health. Some clones in this sample may be carry-over from other donors' samples.

V and J are TRBV15 and TRBJ2-7; TRBD1 aligns across 8 bases. This CDR3 has 14 residues. V was pared by 3 bases and J by 5 bases, with 6 bases of the junction left unmatched. Germline V gives CDR1 LNHNV, CDR2 YYDKDF (reference sequence). CDR3 amino acids: CATSRRTGPDEQYF. The CDR3 DNA follows: TGTGCCACCAGCAGGAGGACAGGGCCCGACGAGCAGTACTTC.

The chain is built from TRBV27 and TRBJ1-1; possibly TRBD1 for D (5 bases). The CDR3 has 12 residues. The germline V gene has CDR1 MNHEY and CDR2 SMNVEV (reference sequence). V dropped 9 bases and J dropped 1 base, with 9 bases sitting between them. CDR3 DNA sequence: TGTGCCAGTAGGGACGCGAACACTGAAGCTTTCTTT. Its protein product is CASRDANTEAFF.

This clone turned up a few times. This sample includes further DNA sequences coding for the same CDR3. The genes are TRBV7-6 and TRBJ2-7, with 11 bases fitting TRBD2. Looked up from germline, CDR1 is SGHVS and CDR2 is FNYEAQ. Losses at the gene ends were 5 bases for V and 3 bases for J; bases not matched to a gene: 3. The CDR3 runs 14 residues. The DNA of the CDR3 is TGTGCCAGCAGCCCCGGGACTAGCGGCTACGAGCAGTACTTC. It encodes CASSPGTSGYEQYF.

About this clone: Other DNA sequences of this sample code for an identical CDR3. The J gene is TRBJ2-1, the V gene TRBV4-1, with no clear D. This CDR3 spans 12 amino acids. The germline V and J ends were trimmed by 2 bases and 3 bases, with 2 bases remaining between them. CDR1 is MGHRA and CDR2 is YSYEKL in the germline V gene. The CDR3: CASSQNYNEQFF. The CDR3 DNA sequence: TGCGCCAGCAGCCAAAACTACAATGAGCAGTTCTTC.

V is TRBV19 and J is TRBJ2-1, with D hard to call. V gave up 4 bases and J gave up 8 bases, with 12 bases separating them. This CDR3 has 13 amino acids. Germline V gives CDR1 LNHDA, CDR2 SQIVND (reference sequence). In nucleotides, the CDR3 is TGTGCCAGTAGTACGTTGCGGCCTGATGAGCAGTTCTTC. This gives the protein CASSTLRPDEQFF.

The chain employs TRBV7-9 and TRBJ2-3, with a tentative D call TRBD1 (5 bases). Trimming stripped 5 bases from V and 0 bases from J, with 9 bases between. This CDR3 contains 14 residues. CDR1 and CDR2 from the germline V gene are SEHNR and FQNEAQ (reference sequence). The CDR3 nucleotides are TGTGCCAGCAGCCCCGGACACAGCACAGATACGCAGTATTTT. Its protein product is CASSPGHSTDTQYF.

This rearrangement joins TRBV5-4 to TRBJ2-7; TRBD1 agrees at 7 bases. J lost 4 bases, V lost 0 bases, and 10 bases had no gene match. The germline V gene encodes CDR1 SGHNT and CDR2 YYREEE (reference sequence). This CDR3 comprises 16 residues. The CDR3 protein is CASSLDTGTDLYEQYF. CDR3 DNA: TGTGCCAGCAGCTTGGACACCGGGACAGACCTATACGAGCAGTACTTC.

The count of this clone is one. The V gene is TRBV5-1, the J gene TRBJ2-2; D is ambiguous. This CDR3 spans 16 amino acids. Deletions cut 1 base from V and 1 base from J, with 11 bases between. Per germline, CDR1 SGHRS and CDR2 YFSETQ. The CDR3 DNA is TGCGCCAGCAGCTTGAGCCGCACGGGGAACACCGGGGAGCTGTTTTTT. It encodes CASSLSRTGNTGELFF.

The chain combines TRBV19 with TRBJ2-7, with 8 bases identical to TRBD1. The J segment lost 1 base and the V segment lost 9 bases, leaving 11 bases of the junction unmatched. From germline, CDR1 is LNHDA and CDR2 SQIVND (reference sequence). The CDR3 length is 15 residues. The CDR3 DNA reads TGTGCCAGCAGAGACAGGGGCGAATTATCCTACGAGCAGTACTTC. Encoded protein: CASRDRGELSYEQYF. Full variable domain (missing parts from reference TRBV19 and TRBJ2-7): DGGITQSPKYLFRKEGQNVTLSCEQNLNHDAMYWYRQDPGQGLRLIYYSQIVNDFQKGDIAEGYSVSREKKESFPLTVTSAQKNPTAFYLCASRDRGELSYEQYFGPGTRLTVT.

This chain uses TRBV13 with TRBJ1-1; D perhaps matches TRBD1 (5 bases). The CDR3 length is 13 residues. The V end was cut by 10 bases, the J end by 1 base, with 13 bases between. Germline CDR1 and CDR2: PRHDT and FYEKMQ (reference sequence). The CDR3: CATGQGWNTEAFF. The CDR3 coding sequence is TGTGCCACCGGGCAGGGTTGGAACACTGAAGCTTTCTTT.

The chain combines TRBV28 with TRBJ1-1; a possible D gene is TRBD1 (6 bases). The germline V gene encodes CDR1 MDHEN and CDR2 SYDVKM. CDR3 length: 15 amino acids. The V end lost 8 bases, the J end lost 5 bases, and 21 bases lay between the germline ends. CDR3 sequence: CASCQGTGHSTEAFF. CDR3 sequence (DNA): TGTGCCAGCTGTCAGGGGACGGGACATAGTACTGAAGCTTTCTTT.

The gene calls are TRBV19 and TRBJ2-2, with TRBD1 identical over 7 bases. With V trimmed by 11 bases and J by 2 bases, 14 bases remained unmatched. Germline V gene lookup returns CDR1 LNHDA and CDR2 SQIVND (reference sequence). The CDR3 runs to 16 residues. CDR3 in amino acids: CADVGLGTENTGELFF. The CDR3 DNA sequence: TGTGCCGACGTAGGATTGGGGACAGAAAACACCGGGGAGCTGTTTTTT.

The chain carries TRBV7-9 and TRBJ1-5; 9 bases are a match to TRBD1. J lost 5 bases, V lost 3 bases, and 8 bases had no gene match. From germline, CDR1 is SEHNR and CDR2 FQNEAQ (reference sequence). This CDR3 has 16 amino acids. The CDR3 reads CASSFTGGRVDQPQHF. The CDR3 DNA reads as TGTGCCAGCAGCTTCACAGGGGGCAGGGTGGATCAGCCCCAGCATTTT.

The chain uses TRBV5-1 and TRBJ1-1, with D unresolved. V lost 0 bases and J 0 bases, leaving 12 bases between the germline ends. Germline V gene sequence: CDR1 SGHRS, CDR2 YFSETQ. CDR3 size: 16 residues. The CDR3 spells CASSLAEVRMNTEAFF. The DNA for the CDR3 is TGCGCCAGCAGCTTGGCCGAGGTCAGAATGAACACTGAAGCTTTCTTT.

A remark on this clone: This sample also contains other DNA sequences that code for the same CDR3. This chain connects TRBV5-1 to TRBJ1-3, with TRBD1 as a possible D gene (5 bases). Germline CDR1 reads SGHRS; CDR2 reads YFSETQ. The V end was cut by 0 bases, the J end by 1 base, with 8 bases between. The CDR3 spans 15 residues. CDR3 sequence reads: CASSLGAGSGNTIYF. The CDR3, as DNA: TGCGCCAGCAGCTTGGGAGCAGGGTCTGGAAACACCATATATTTT.

The gene calls are TRBV2 and TRBJ2-1, with D unclear. Germline values: CDR1 SNHLY, CDR2 FYNNEI. The CDR3 spans 15 residues. The germline V and J ends were trimmed by 1 base and 2 bases, with 9 bases remaining between them. For the CDR3, the DNA is TGTGCCAGCAGTGAAGGTCGGGCAGCCTACAATGAGCAGTTCTTC. Protein product: CASSEGRAAYNEQFF.

The chain has TRBV5-1 and TRBJ1-1; D unresolved. Per the germline V gene, CDR1 is SGHRS and CDR2 is YFSETQ. Trimming shortened V by 0 bases and J by 0 bases, and 6 bases separated the two germline ends. This CDR3 contains 14 residues. In nucleotides, the CDR3 is TGCGCCAGCAGCTTGGGCATCTTGAACACTGAAGCTTTCTTT. It encodes CASSLGILNTEAFF.

This clone has just one count. The chain uses TRBV6-1 and TRBJ1-2; a possible D gene is TRBD1 (6 bases). CDR1 is MNHNS and CDR2 is SASEGT in the germline V gene. Trimming removed 4 bases at V and 0 bases at J, with 6 bases between. CDR3 size: 13 residues. This CDR3 is CASSGTANYGYTF. CDR3 bases: TGTGCCAGCAGTGGGACAGCTAACTATGGCTACACCTTC.

The chain recombines TRBV5-6 with TRBJ2-2; a possible D gene is TRBD1 (5 bases). Looked up from germline, CDR1 is SGHDT and CDR2 is YYEEEE. V lost 1 base and J 4 bases, leaving 11 bases between the germline ends. This CDR3 has 15 amino acids. CDR3 protein: CASSLLRGSTGELFF. In DNA, the CDR3 is TGTGCCAGCAGCTTGTTAAGGGGTAGCACCGGGGAGCTGTTTTTT.

The chain uses TRBV5-4 and TRBJ1-2; 7 bases fit TRBD1. The CDR3 sequence is 14 residues long. Looked up from germline, CDR1 is SGHNT and CDR2 is YYREEE (reference sequence). With V trimmed by 3 bases and J by 4 bases, 6 bases remained unmatched. This CDR3 is CASSSPDRVYGYTF. Here the CDR3 DNA reads TGTGCCAGCAGCTCGCCAGACAGGGTCTATGGCTACACCTTC.

The rearrangement links TRBV7-9 to TRBJ2-5; the D gene is possibly TRBD1 (5 bases). Trimming shortened V by 2 bases and J by 2 bases, and 12 bases separated the two germline ends. Germline CDR1 is SEHNR and CDR2 is FQNEAQ (reference sequence). The CDR3 is 15 residues long. The CDR3 DNA follows: TGTGCCAGCAGCTTACCACAGGACCAACAAGAGACCCAGTACTTC. Amino acid sequence: CASSLPQDQQETQYF.